A selection of T cell receptor beta chains follows, all from one sample in a study of cytomegalovirus exposure and HLA in healthy donors. Libraries were prepared by immunoSEQ multiplex PCR; TCRdb keeps only in-frame clonotypes and omits some of them. Counted here are 150,000 or so clones, 65% to 75% occurring once; the ten biggest clones make up over 2%. Sequencing was performed on PBMCs. These TCRs come from a human donor in good health. Both conserved end residues are part of each CDR3. The D gene is left open where the match is weak.

>16|TRBD1|TRBV19
CASSISGTGAVRGYTF
>16|TRBD1|TRBV4-1
CASSQVAGQGGWGQYF
>16|TRBD2|TRBV7-6
CASSPRSGGATDTQYF
>13|TRBD1|TRBV10-3
CAIIGTGGNTIYF
>12|TRBD1|TRBV11-2
CASSSGGTEAFF
>17|TRBD2|TRBV2
CASSDAGGTTSTDTQYF
>13|TRBD1|TRBV19
CASTTGGLTEAFF
>14|TRBD1|TRBV5-1
CASGRTGEDEKLFF
>15|-|TRBV5-6
CASSFGGLGNQPQHF
>14|TRBD1|TRBV6-5
CASRPDRGLGGYTF
>17|TRBD2|TRBV9
CASSPLDGLALTDTQYF
>15|TRBD2|TRBV18
CASSTSGGAQETQYF
>12|-|TRBV25-1
CASSESRYGYTF
>16|TRBD1|TRBV15
CATSYIRTGGFHEQYF
>13|TRBD1|TRBV7-2
CASRPQGRTEAFF
>17|-|TRBV19
CASSIIVAAGLTEKLFF
>13|-|TRBV7-2
CASSLRGSYEQYF
>15|TRBD2|TRBV27
CASSLAGSSYNEQFF
>16|-|TRBV7-8
CASSFDGLRGGTEAFF
>14|TRBD1|TRBV28
CASSLLGTDYEQYF
>18|TRBD2|TRBV25-1
CASSFPGISGGVAYTQYF
>14|TRBD1|TRBV18
CASSRDRGGEKLFF
>15|TRBD2|TRBV7-8
CASSLTPGLGYEQYF
>16|TRBD2|TRBV5-1
CASSLGGGANTGELFF
>12|-|TRBV7-9
CASSFSAAGQYF